A single sample gave rise to the 7 T cell receptor beta chains below, sequenced in a study of shared clonotypes between healthy human individuals. Repertoires were generated with immunoSEQ multiplex PCR, while TCRdb's copy carries only in-frame clones and drops some. This sample has about a million clones, with 65% to 80% found just once. The sample was memory CD4+ T cells sorted from blood. The subset here: CD45RA-negative fraction. The receptors originated from a man between 18 and 29 years old in good health.

The chain uses TRBV2 and TRBJ1-2; 7 bases are shared with TRBD1. Per the germline V gene, CDR1 is SNHLY and CDR2 is FYNNEI. Trimming removed 6 bases from V and 7 bases from J; junction bases left unmatched: 11. The CDR3 is 14 amino acids. The CDR3 nucleotides read TGTGCCAGCAGGCCCCAACAGGGGAGAAGTGGCTACACCTTC. It encodes CASRPQQGRSGYTF.

Turning to this clone: Additional DNA sequences in this sample encode the identical CDR3. V gene TRBV18 combines with J gene TRBJ1-1; 8 bases match TRBD1. The CDR3 length is 13 residues. Germline V gene data show CDR1 as KGHSH and CDR2 as LQKENI. V trimming: 3 bases; J trimming: 4 bases; junction bases outside the gene matches: 1. Here the CDR3 DNA reads TGTGCCAGCTCACCCGGACAGGGCACTGAAGCTTTCTTT. This sequence encodes CASSPGQGTEAFF.

In this sample, this clone turned up a few times. The CDR3 bases are TGCGCCAGCCGGGACAGCCTTAATTCACCCCTCCACTTT. Translated: CASRDSLNSPLHF. This chain joins TRBV10-1 and TRBJ1-6; 7 nucleotides match TRBD1. CDR1 and CDR2 from the germline V gene are WNHNN and SYGVQD (reference sequence). Losses at the gene ends were 8 bases for V and 6 bases for J; bases not matched to a gene: 4. This CDR3 spans 13 amino acids.

A word on this clone: The sample holds other DNA sequences that translate to the same CDR3. J is TRBJ2-7 and V is TRBV5-1, with D perhaps TRBD1 (6 bases). CDR3 size: 13 residues. Trimming took off 4 bases at V and 5 bases at J, with 13 bases between the two ends. Germline V gene data show CDR1 as SGHRS and CDR2 as YFSETQ. The CDR3 sequence is CASSPQGSHEQYF. The CDR3 nucleotides are TGCGCCAGCAGCCCCCAGGGGAGTCACGAGCAGTACTTC.

This sequence joins TRBV5-1 and TRBJ1-2, with a weak D call TRBD1 (6 bases). V was cut by 0 bases and J by 5 bases, with 11 bases left in between. CDR1 is SGHRS, CDR2 YFSETQ, per germline. The CDR3 length is 14 residues. Written as DNA, the CDR3 is TGCGCCAGCAGCTTGGGGCAGGGGAAATATGGCTACACCTTC. This encodes CASSLGQGKYGYTF.

The V gene is TRBV5-1, the J gene TRBJ1-2; possible D gene TRBD1, 6 bases. The CDR3 has 15 amino acids. Trimming shortened V by 0 bases and J by 6 bases, and 15 bases separated the two germline ends. Germline CDR1 reads SGHRS; CDR2 reads YFSETQ. CDR3 sequence (DNA): TGCGCCAGCAGCTTGGTTGGCACCTCAGGGGATGGCTACACCTTC. Residues: CASSLVGTSGDGYTF.

The J gene is TRBJ2-5, the V gene TRBV2; either TRBD1 or TRBD2 may supply D (6 bases each). CDR3 size: 15 residues. The V end was cut by 7 bases, the J end by 2 bases, with 17 bases between. Germline values: CDR1 SNHLY, CDR2 FYNNEI. CDR3 in amino acids: CASTRGQVGQETQYF. DNA for the CDR3: TGTGCCAGCACCCGGGGGCAGGTTGGACAAGAGACCCAGTACTTC.